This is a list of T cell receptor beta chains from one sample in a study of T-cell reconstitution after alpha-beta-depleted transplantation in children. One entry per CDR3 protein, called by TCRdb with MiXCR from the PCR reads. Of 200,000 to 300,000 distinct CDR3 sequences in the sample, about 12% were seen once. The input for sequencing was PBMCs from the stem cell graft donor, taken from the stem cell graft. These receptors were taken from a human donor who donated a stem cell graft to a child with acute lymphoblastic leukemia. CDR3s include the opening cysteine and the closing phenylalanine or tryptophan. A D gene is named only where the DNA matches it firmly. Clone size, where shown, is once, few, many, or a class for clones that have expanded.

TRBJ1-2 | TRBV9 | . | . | CASSVSPEQPKDYGYTF | TGTGCCAGCAGCGTCTCCCCCGAGCAGCCGAAAGACTATGGCTACACCTTC
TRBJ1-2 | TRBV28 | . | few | CASHPLLTGHGYTF | TGTGCCAGCCACCCCCTCCTAACGGGCCATGGCTACACCTTC
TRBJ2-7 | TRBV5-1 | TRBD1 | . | CASRDPGQTYEQYF | TGCGCCAGCAGGGATCCGGGACAGACCTACGAGCAGTACTTC
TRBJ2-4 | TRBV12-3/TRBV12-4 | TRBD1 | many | CASSLAIELGQAQNIQYF | TGTGCCAGCAGTTTAGCGATCGAGTTAGGACAGGCCCAAAACATTCAGTACTTC
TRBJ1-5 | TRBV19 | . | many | CASSMERNQPQHF | TGTGCCAGTAGTATGGAGAGAAATCAGCCCCAGCATTTT
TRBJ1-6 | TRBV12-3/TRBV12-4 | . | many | CASTGPPNSPLHF | TGTGCCAGCACCGGGCCACCCAATTCACCCCTCCACTTT
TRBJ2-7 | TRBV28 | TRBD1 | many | CASSSPGQGYEQYF | TGTGCCAGCAGTTCGCCGGGACAGGGCTACGAGCAGTACTTC
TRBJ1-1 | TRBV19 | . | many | CASSILDRPNTEAFF | TGTGCCAGTAGTATCCTGGACAGACCAAACACTGAAGCTTTCTTT
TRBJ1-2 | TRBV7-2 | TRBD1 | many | CASSRAGTGDSFGYTF | TGTGCCAGCAGCCGAGCCGGGACAGGGGATTCGTTTGGCTACACCTTC
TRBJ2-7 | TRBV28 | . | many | CASSPRQEPYEQYF | TGTGCCAGCAGCCCCCGACAGGAACCCTACGAGCAGTACTTC
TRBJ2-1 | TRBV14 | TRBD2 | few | CASSLLTGGYNEQFF | TGTGCCAGCAGCCTCTTAACGGGAGGGTACAATGAGCAGTTCTTC
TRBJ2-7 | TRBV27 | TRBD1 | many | CASSLRSGQGYEQYF | TGTGCCAGCAGTTTGAGGTCCGGACAGGGCTACGAGCAGTACTTC
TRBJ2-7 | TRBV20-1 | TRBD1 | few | CSADRDRSIYEQYF | TGCAGTGCTGACCGGGACAGGAGTATATACGAGCAGTACTTC
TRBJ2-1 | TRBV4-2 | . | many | CASSQERRKQFF | TGTGCCAGCAGCCAAGAACGGCGGAAGCAGTTCTTC
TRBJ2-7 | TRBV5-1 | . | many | CASSLQGTNYEQYF | TGCGCCAGCAGCTTACAGGGTACGAACTACGAGCAGTACTTC
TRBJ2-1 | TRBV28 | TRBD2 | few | CASTGTMSPGEQFF | TGTGCCAGCACTGGGACTATGTCCCCAGGTGAGCAGTTCTTC
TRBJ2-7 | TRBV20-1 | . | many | CSAPRGNSPYEQYF | TGCAGTGCTCCTAGGGGGAATTCCCCCTACGAGCAGTACTTC
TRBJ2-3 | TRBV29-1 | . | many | CSVVGSKVADTQYF | TGCAGCGTTGTGGGATCAAAAGTGGCAGATACGCAGTATTTT
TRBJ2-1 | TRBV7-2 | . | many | CASSLVNDNEQFF | TGTGCCAGCAGCTTAGTTAATGACAATGAGCAGTTCTTC
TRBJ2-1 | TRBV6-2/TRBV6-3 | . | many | CASRRETEYNEQFF | TGTGCCAGCAGACGAGAGACAGAGTACAATGAGCAGTTCTTC
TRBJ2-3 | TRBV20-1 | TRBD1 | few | CSARPGQGGGTDTQYF | TGCAGTGCTAGACCCGGACAGGGCGGAGGCACAGATACGCAGTATTTT
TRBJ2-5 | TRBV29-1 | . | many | CSDDGGLGTQYF | TGCAGCGATGACGGGGGCTTAGGGACCCAGTACTTC
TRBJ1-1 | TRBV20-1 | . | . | CSARDPAGTNTEAFF | TGCAGTGCTAGAGATCCCGCAGGGACGAACACTGAAGCTTTCTTT
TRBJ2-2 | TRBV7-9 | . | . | CASRAKGMNTGELFF | TGTGCCAGCAGAGCAAAGGGGATGAACACCGGGGAGCTGTTTTTT
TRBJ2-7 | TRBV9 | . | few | CASSVAAGSYEQYF | TGTGCCAGCAGCGTAGCTGCGGGGTCCTACGAGCAGTACTTC
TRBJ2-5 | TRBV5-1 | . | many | CASSPLERKQETQYF | TGCGCCAGCAGCCCCCTAGAAAGAAAACAAGAGACCCAGTACTTC
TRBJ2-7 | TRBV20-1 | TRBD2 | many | CSALRTRSYEQYF | TGCAGTGCTTTACGGACTAGGTCCTACGAGCAGTACTTC
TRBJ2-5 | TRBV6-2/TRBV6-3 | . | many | CATFTPGETQYF | TGTGCCACCTTCACACCTGGGGAGACCCAGTACTTC
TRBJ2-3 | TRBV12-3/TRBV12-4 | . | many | CASSLAGLSQPLADTQYF | TGTGCCAGCAGTTTAGCGGGATTGAGCCAACCCCTGGCAGATACGCAGTATTTT
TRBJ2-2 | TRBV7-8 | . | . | CASSPTGTLGGVTGELFF | TGTGCCAGCAGCCCCACCGGGACCTTAGGCGGAGTCACCGGGGAGCTGTTTTTT
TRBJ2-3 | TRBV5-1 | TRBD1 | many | CASSLGQGAPDTQYF | TGCGCCAGCAGCTTAGGCCAGGGGGCGCCAGATACGCAGTATTTT
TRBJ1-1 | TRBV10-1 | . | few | CASSESSRTEAFF | TGCGCCAGCAGTGAGTCAAGCAGGACTGAAGCTTTCTTT
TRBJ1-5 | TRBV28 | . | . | CASSLESLNQPQHF | TGTGCCAGCAGTTTAGAAAGTTTAAATCAGCCCCAGCATTTT
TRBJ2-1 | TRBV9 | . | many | CASSAAVAYNEQFF | TGTGCCAGCAGCGCGGCGGTGGCCTACAATGAGCAGTTCTTC
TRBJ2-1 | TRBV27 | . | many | CASSRPENSYNEQFF | TGTGCCAGCAGCCGGCCGGAGAACTCCTACAATGAGCAGTTCTTC
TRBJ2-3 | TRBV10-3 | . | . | CAILNWTAADTDTQYF | TGTGCCATTCTCAATTGGACGGCGGCCGACACAGATACGCAGTATTTT
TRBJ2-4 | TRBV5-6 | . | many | CASSRYAVAKNIQYF | TGTGCCAGCAGCCGATACGCAGTGGCCAAAAACATTCAGTACTTC
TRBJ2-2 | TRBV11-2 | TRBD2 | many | CASSFPTSGGPNTGELFF | TGTGCCAGCAGCTTCCCGACTAGCGGGGGCCCTAACACCGGGGAGCTGTTTTTT
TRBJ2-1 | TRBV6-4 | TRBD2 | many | CASSDTSGGVSSYNEQFF | TGTGCCAGCAGTGACACTAGCGGGGGGGTTAGCTCCTACAATGAGCAGTTCTTC
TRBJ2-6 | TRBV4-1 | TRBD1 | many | CASSHPDRGAGANVLTF | TGCGCCAGCAGCCACCCGGACAGGGGAGCGGGGGCCAACGTCCTGACTTTC
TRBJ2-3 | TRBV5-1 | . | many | CASSLYSPSRGSHTDTQYF | TGCGCCAGCAGCTTGTATTCCCCCTCTAGGGGAAGTCACACAGATACGCAGTATTTT
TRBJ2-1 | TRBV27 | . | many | CASSLHGSYNEQFF | TGTGCCAGCAGTTTGCACGGGAGCTACAATGAGCAGTTCTTC
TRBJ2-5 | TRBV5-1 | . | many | CASSPTTSQETQYF | TGCGCCAGCAGCCCGACGACCAGCCAGGAGACCCAGTACTTC